What follows are 19 T cell receptor beta chains derived from one specimen sequenced in a study of blood T cell repertoires in COVID-19. Repertoires were generated with immunoSEQ multiplex PCR, while TCRdb's copy carries only in-frame clones and drops some. The sample contains about 500,000 clones, about 90% of which appear only once. The source material was PBMCs or T cells enriched from blood (not recorded which). The receptors come from a woman between 18 and 29 years old who had recovered from COVID-19.

The rearrangement uses TRBV2 and TRBJ2-1, with 7 bases fitting TRBD2. J lost 7 bases, V lost 6 bases, and 9 bases had no gene match. Per the germline V gene, CDR1 is SNHLY and CDR2 is FYNNEI. The CDR3 loop spans 14 amino acids. In DNA, the CDR3 is TGTGCCAGCAGGGGTTTGCGGGGGAAGAATGAGCAGTTCTTC. Its translation: CASRGLRGKNEQFF.

The chain recombines TRBV7-8 with TRBJ1-1; D uncertain. V lost 4 bases to trimming and J lost 0 bases, with 12 bases between them. CDR1 SGHVS and CDR2 FQNEAQ come from the germline V gene. The CDR3 is 15 amino acids. The CDR3 coding sequence is TGTGCCAGCAGCTCAGGTTTTCAAATGAACACTGAAGCTTTCTTT. As protein: CASSSGFQMNTEAFF. Full variable domain (remainder filled in from reference TRBV7-8 and TRBJ1-1): GAGVSQSPRYKVAKRGQDVALRCDPISGHVSLFWYQQALGQGPEFLTYFQNEAQLDKSGLPSDRFFAERPEGSVSTLKIQRTQQEDSAVYLCASSSGFQMNTEAFFGQGTRLTVV.

This chain joins TRBV3-1 (or the pseudogene TRBV3-2) and TRBJ2-3; D ambiguous. The CDR3 has 13 amino acids. CDR1 and CDR2 from the germline V gene are LGHDT and YNNKEL (reference sequence). V lost 4 bases to trimming and J lost 4 bases, with 9 bases between them. CDR3 region: CASSLAWADTQYF. Here the CDR3 DNA reads TGTGCCAGCAGCCTAGCATGGGCAGATACGCAGTATTTT.

V usage is TRBV5-4 and J usage is TRBJ1-2; D not resolved. This CDR3 has 15 residues. Germline V gives CDR1 SGHNT, CDR2 YYREEE (reference sequence). Trimming pared 0 bases from V and 2 bases from J, leaving 11 bases between. This chain's CDR3 is CASSLGGISNYGYTF. CDR3 DNA sequence: TGTGCCAGCAGCTTGGGAGGGATCTCAAACTATGGCTACACCTTC.

This chain uses TRBV9 with TRBJ2-5; D perhaps matches TRBD1 (5 bases). Germline-derived CDR1 and CDR2 are SGDLS and YYNGEE. Trimming removed 0 bases from V and 1 base from J, with 7 bases in between. This CDR3 has 14 residues. CDR3 sequence: CASSVGTGQETQYF. The CDR3 DNA reads as TGTGCCAGCAGCGTAGGAACAGGCCAAGAGACCCAGTACTTC.

The CDR3 here is CASSPRTGGQVWAKNIQYF. CDR3 DNA sequence: TGTGCCAGCAGCCCTCGGACAGGGGGCCAGGTTTGGGCCAAAAACATTCAGTACTTC. The chain links TRBV7-8 to TRBJ2-4, with 11 bases aligning to TRBD1. The V gene end was trimmed by 5 bases and the J gene end by 1 base; junction bases not matched to a gene: 13. The germline CDR1 and CDR2 sequences are SGHVS and FQNEAQ. This CDR3 contains 19 residues.

The gene calls are TRBV28 and TRBJ1-1; the D is unclear. Germline V lookup: CDR1 MDHEN, CDR2 SYDVKM. The CDR3 covers 16 residues. Trimming stripped 2 bases from V and 1 base from J, with 14 bases between. CDR3 sequence reads: CASSLRSGFTNTEAFF. The CDR3 DNA reads as TGTGCCAGCAGTTTAAGGTCCGGGTTTACGAACACTGAAGCTTTCTTT.

The rearrangement links TRBV2 to TRBJ2-1; D is perhaps TRBD2 (5 bases). CDR3 length: 10 amino acids. V lost 4 bases to trimming and J lost 15 bases, with 10 bases between them. Germline loops: CDR1 SNHLY, CDR2 FYNNEI. DNA of the CDR3: TGTGCCAGCAGTGTAAAGGCGGGGTTCTTC. This gives the protein CASSVKAGFF.

V gene TRBV9 combines with J gene TRBJ2-3, with 10 positions matching TRBD2. The CDR3 spans 17 residues. Germline loops: CDR1 SGDLS, CDR2 YYNGEE. V was clipped by 0 bases and J by 3 bases; unmatched bases: 7. CDR3 region: CASSVGLSGGATDTQYF. Written as DNA, the CDR3 is TGTGCCAGCAGCGTAGGCCTCAGCGGGGGGGCTACAGATACGCAGTATTTT.

The V call is TRBV5-4, the J call TRBJ2-2; TRBD2 is a possible D gene (5 bases). The V gene's germline CDR1 is SGHNT and CDR2 YYREEE (reference sequence). Trimming took 5 bases from V and 6 from J, leaving 17 bases between them. The CDR3 runs 15 residues. In DNA, the CDR3 is TGTGCCAGCAGAATACGGGCGGAGGTGGCCGGGGAGCTGTTTTTT. Its protein is CASRIRAEVAGELFF.

This rearrangement joins TRBV16 to TRBJ1-1; 8 bases fit TRBD1. Per the germline V gene, CDR1 is KGHSY and CDR2 is FQNENV. The CDR3 is 15 residues long. J gave up 0 bases and V 4 bases, and 4 bases lay outside the gene matches. CDR3 DNA: TGTGCCAGCAGCCCCGCAGGGGGCTTGAACACTGAAGCTTTCTTT. Protein: CASSPAGGLNTEAFF.

Points on this clone: This same CDR3 is encoded by further DNA sequences in the sample. CDR3 amino acids: CSVMTSLSSYEQYF. CDR3 DNA sequence: TGCAGCGTCATGACTAGCCTTTCCTCCTACGAGCAGTACTTC. The gene calls are TRBV29-1 and TRBJ2-7; 7 bases agree with TRBD2. Germline loops: CDR1 SQVTM, CDR2 ANQGSEA. The CDR3 runs to 14 residues. V lost 6 bases, J lost 0 bases, and 8 bases stayed unmatched.

This chain links TRBV6-6 with TRBJ1-1; D not certain. V gave up 5 bases and J gave up 5 bases, with 12 bases separating them. The germline CDR1 and CDR2 sequences are MNHNY and SVGAGI (reference sequence). CDR3 length equals 13 residues. The CDR3 is CASSTAGGTEAFF. The DNA of the CDR3 is TGTGCCAGCAGTACCGCGGGCGGTACTGAAGCTTTCTTT.

V usage is TRBV12-3 or TRBV12-4 and J usage is TRBJ1-1; weak D call: TRBD1 (5 bases). This CDR3 spans 11 amino acids. With 3 bases removed from V and 11 bases from J, the gap between germline ends came to 10 bases. CDR3 loop: CASSFGGNAFF. CDR3 DNA: TGTGCCAGCAGTTTCGGGGGGAATGCTTTCTTT.

The rearrangement joins TRBV6-1 to TRBJ1-6; D is unclear. This CDR3 comprises 13 residues. Germline V gives CDR1 MNHNS, CDR2 SASEGT. Deletions cut 8 bases from V and 4 bases from J, with 9 bases between. The CDR3 protein is CASAEGYNSPLHF. Here the CDR3 DNA reads TGTGCCAGCGCCGAGGGTTATAATTCACCCCTCCACTTT.

In this sample, this clone turned up once. The J gene is TRBJ2-1, the V gene TRBV5-4, with a tentative D call TRBD1 (5 bases). Germline V gene data show CDR1 as SGHNT and CDR2 as YYREEE (reference sequence). Trimming took off 5 bases at V and 0 bases at J, with 12 bases between the two ends. This CDR3 spans 15 amino acids. For the CDR3, the DNA is TGTGCCAGCAGTTCACAGGTGAGCTCCTACAATGAGCAGTTCTTC. Translation gives CASSSQVSSYNEQFF.

J is TRBJ2-4 and V is TRBV19; D might be TRBD2 (6 bases). Trimming cost V 6 bases and J 3 bases, with 18 bases left between them. This CDR3 comprises 16 residues. Germline V gene data show CDR1 as LNHDA and CDR2 as SQIVND (reference sequence). The CDR3, as DNA: TGTGCCAGTAGGGGTAGCGGAACGACACACAAAAACATTCAGTACTTC. This translates into CASRGSGTTHKNIQYF.

Here the CDR3 reads CASSPDRGPRDEKLFF. For the CDR3, the DNA is TGTGCCAGCAGTCCGGACAGGGGGCCCCGGGATGAAAAACTGTTTTTT. The V gene is TRBV27, the J gene TRBJ1-4, with 11 bases aligning to TRBD1. CDR1 is MNHEY and CDR2 is SMNVEV in the germline V gene (reference sequence). CDR3 length equals 16 residues. The junction had 8 bases not matched to a gene; V was cut back by 5 bases and J by 6 bases.

V gene TRBV6-5 combines with J gene TRBJ2-3, with 7 positions matching TRBD1. Germline V gives CDR1 MNHEY, CDR2 SVGAGI. The trim removed 8 bases at V and 1 base at J, leaving 0 bases unmatched. CDR3 size: 12 residues. The CDR3 loop is CASGTGTDTQYF. CDR3 nucleotide sequence: TGTGCCAGCGGGACAGGCACAGATACGCAGTATTTT.